The rows below give T cell receptor beta chains drawn from one sample of a study of blood T cell repertoires in COVID-19. Using immunoSEQ multiplex PCR, the repertoire was profiled, and TCRdb retains in-frame clones only, with some absent. This sample has 200,000 to 250,000 clones, with around 87% found just once. Sequenced sample: peripheral blood. The source is a man aged 55 to 70 with acute or convalescent COVID-19. Both conserved end residues are part of each CDR3. A D gene is named only where the DNA matches it firmly. Clone size appears in some rows only: once, few, many, or a class for an expanded clone.

CASSLSMGDILYEQYF	TGCGCCAGCAGCTTGTCGATGGGGGACATCCTCTACGAGCAGTACTTC	NA	NA	TRBV5-1	TRBJ2-7
CASSFVNWASNTEAFF	TGTGCCAGCAGCTTTGTCAATTGGGCCTCGAACACTGAAGCTTTCTTT	NA	NA	TRBV7-9	TRBJ1-1
CASSLGPGGAEAFF	TGTGCCAGCAGTCTGGGCCCAGGGGGTGCAGAAGCTTTCTTT	TRBD1	NA	TRBV28	TRBJ1-1
CASSRLDSIGQGPSYEQYF	TGTGCCAGCTCACGACTGGATTCGATAGGACAGGGCCCCTCCTACGAGCAGTACTTC	TRBD1	NA	TRBV18	TRBJ2-7
CAINGDSSTDTQYF	TGTGCCATCAACGGGGACTCTAGCACAGATACGCAGTATTTT	NA	NA	TRBV10-3	TRBJ2-3
CATSAQGAGKLFF	TGTGCCACCAGTGCACAGGGGGCAGGGAAACTGTTTTTT	TRBD1	NA	TRBV24-1	TRBJ1-4
CASSQGTTYGYTF	TGCGCCAGCAGCCAAGGGACTACCTATGGCTACACCTTC	NA	once	TRBV5-1	TRBJ1-2
CASSQGLAGSTDTQYF	TGCGCCAGCAGCCAAGGACTAGCGGGGTCCACAGATACGCAGTATTTT	TRBD2	NA	TRBV4-1	TRBJ2-3
CAIRAGGSTDTQYF	TGTGCCATACGGGCGGGGGGGAGCACAGATACGCAGTATTTT	TRBD2	NA	TRBV6-6	TRBJ2-3
CASSRRPTDNYGYTF	TGTGCCAGCAGCCGAAGGCCGACAGACAACTATGGCTACACCTTC	NA	few	TRBV27	TRBJ1-2
CASAFHRQGFTEAFF	TGTGCTAGTGCCTTCCATCGACAGGGTTTCACTGAAGCTTTCTTT	TRBD1	few	TRBV12-5	TRBJ1-1
CASSSRLAGTIGDTQYF	TGTGCCAGCAGCTCCCGACTAGCGGGTACCATAGGGGATACGCAGTATTTT	TRBD2	NA	TRBV7-3	TRBJ2-3
CSVPDRVQEPQHF	TGCAGCGTGCCAGACAGGGTGCAAGAGCCCCAGCATTTT	TRBD1	few	TRBV29-1	TRBJ1-5
CASSPRDRENSPLHF	TGTGCCAGCAGTCCCAGGGACAGGGAAAATTCACCCCTCCACTTT	TRBD1	once	TRBV27	TRBJ1-6
CASSPRRGPNYGYTF	TGTGCCAGCAGCCCGCGCAGGGGGCCTAACTATGGCTACACCTTC	TRBD1	NA	TRBV7-8	TRBJ1-2
CSQTSGGPSGTQYF	TGCAGCCAGACTAGCGGGGGCCCATCAGGGACCCAGTACTTC	TRBD2	NA	TRBV29-1	TRBJ2-5
CASSREAGRVYGYTF	TGCGCCAGCAGCCGGGAGGCAGGGCGGGTCTATGGCTACACCTTC	NA	NA	TRBV5-1	TRBJ1-2
CASRTGATNEKLFF	TGTGCCAGTAGGACAGGCGCAACTAATGAAAAACTGTTTTTT	NA	NA	TRBV19	TRBJ1-4
CASSLSAGRETEAFF	TGTGCCAGCAGTTTATCAGCAGGGAGGGAAACTGAAGCTTTCTTT	NA	NA	TRBV28	TRBJ1-1
CASSLGPLLAYNEQFF	TGTGCCAGCAGCTTAGGGCCGCTTCTAGCCTACAATGAGCAGTTCTTC	NA	NA	TRBV11-2	TRBJ2-1
CASRLPQASNQPQHF	TGTGCCAGCAGACTACCTCAAGCGAGCAATCAGCCCCAGCATTTT	NA	NA	TRBV28	TRBJ1-5
CASSLIAGFYNEQFF	TGTGCCAGCAGCTTAATAGCGGGGTTCTACAATGAGCAGTTCTTC	TRBD2	NA	TRBV7-8	TRBJ2-1
CASRRLAKNIQYF	TGTGCCAGCAGGAGATTGGCCAAAAACATTCAGTACTTC	NA	NA	TRBV11-2	TRBJ2-4
CASSQGLGTQLGAFF	TGTGCCAGCAGCCAAGGTCTCGGGACACAATTAGGAGCTTTCTTT	NA	NA	TRBV3-1/TRBV3-2	TRBJ1-1
CASSLTGGGRGEQYF	TGTGCCAGCAGCCTCACAGGGGGGGGTCGAGGCGAGCAGTACTTC	NA	NA	TRBV5-4	TRBJ2-7
CASSFQGQEGETQYF	TGTGCCAGCAGCTTCCAGGGCCAGGAAGGGGAGACCCAGTACTTC	NA	NA	TRBV7-7	TRBJ2-5
CASGRTGVGYEQYF	TGTGCCAGCGGTCGGACAGGGGTTGGATACGAGCAGTACTTC	TRBD1	few	TRBV11-2	TRBJ2-7
CASSLVVLAGSTDTQYF	TGTGCCAGCAGCTTGGTGGTACTAGCGGGGAGCACAGATACGCAGTATTTT	TRBD2	NA	TRBV5-4	TRBJ2-3
CASSPTRGGYEQYF	TGTGCCAGCAGTCCTACTCGGGGGGGTTACGAGCAGTACTTC	TRBD2	NA	TRBV7-2	TRBJ2-7
CAWKAGVPHEQYF	TGTGCCTGGAAGGCGGGGGTGCCACACGAGCAGTACTTC	TRBD2	few	TRBV30	TRBJ2-7
CASSGHTEAFF	TGTGCCAGCAGCGGGCACACTGAAGCTTTCTTT	NA	NA	TRBV4-2	TRBJ1-1
CASSQDPPGPVGGTQYF	TGTGCCAGCAGCCAAGATCCCCCCGGGCCAGTAGGGGGGACCCAGTACTTC	NA	NA	TRBV4-2	TRBJ2-5
CASSVGISGGGTDTQYF	TGTGCCAGCAGCGTAGGTATCTCGGGGGGGGGCACAGATACGCAGTATTTT	TRBD2	NA	TRBV9	TRBJ2-3
CASGPGTVTETQYF	TGTGCTAGTGGTCCCGGGACAGTCACAGAGACCCAGTACTTC	TRBD1	NA	TRBV12-5	TRBJ2-5
CASELGTGGFTGELFF	TGTGCCAGTGAATTAGGGACAGGGGGTTTTACCGGGGAGCTGTTTTTT	TRBD1	NA	TRBV19	TRBJ2-2
CASSFQLAGFANTGELFF	TGTGCCAGCAGTTTCCAGTTAGCGGGGTTCGCGAACACCGGGGAGCTGTTTTTT	TRBD2	NA	TRBV6-2/TRBV6-3	TRBJ2-2
CASSETGVYGYTF	TGTGCCAGCAGTGAGACAGGGGTCTATGGCTACACCTTC	TRBD1	NA	TRBV25-1	TRBJ1-2
CASSQVGTGGDGYTF	TGCGCCAGCAGCCAAGTTGGCACAGGGGGAGATGGCTACACCTTC	TRBD1	NA	TRBV4-1	TRBJ1-2
CASSGDSAAQKLFF	TGTGCCAGCAGTGGTGACAGTGCGGCGCAAAAACTGTTTTTT	NA	NA	TRBV28	TRBJ1-4